This T cell receptor beta chain was obtained from a study of blood T cell repertoires in COVID-19. Generated by immunoSEQ multiplex PCR, the TCRdb table keeps only in-frame clones and is missing some. Of under 300,000 clones listed, more than 75% are singletons. Germline CDR1 LGHDT, CDR2 YNNKEL (reference sequence). V shed 1 base and J 0 bases; nucleotides not matched to a gene: 2. The CDR3 consists of 16 residues. Sequenced material: PBMCs or T cells enriched from blood (not recorded which). The TCR sequence derives from a woman aged 55-69 years in a cohort exposed to, infected with or recovered from COVID-19 (not recorded which). This chain links TRBV3-1 (or the pseudogene TRBV3-2) with TRBJ1-3; TRBD1 matches at 8 bases. The CDR3 DNA is TGTGCCAGCAGCCAAGGGGACAGGACCTCTGGAAACACCATATATTTT. Translated: CASSQGDRTSGNTIYF.